The rows below give T cell receptor beta chains drawn from one sample of a study of blood T cell repertoires in COVID-19. Clones were read by immunoSEQ multiplex PCR, and TCRdb kept only the in-frame ones, dropping some. The table shows a few hundred thousand clones, with roughly 90% occurring only once. The sequenced material came from PBMCs or T cells enriched from blood (not recorded which). The receptors come from a woman in her twenties or thirties who had recovered from COVID-19. Both conserved end residues are part of each CDR3. A D gene is named only where the DNA matches it firmly. For some rows the clone size is stated as once, few or many, or as a class when expanded; others skip it.

>-|-|14|TRBJ2-7|TRBV24-1
TGTGCCACCAGCCCCGGACAGCCTCTCTACGAGCAGTACTTC
CATSPGQPLYEQYF
>TRBD1|-|16|TRBJ2-7|TRBV27
TGTGCCAGCAGTTTATCCTGGGGACAGTCAGCCTACGAGCAGTACTTC
CASSLSWGQSAYEQYF
>TRBD1|-|16|TRBJ2-7|TRBV20-1
TGCAGTGCTAGTACTAACCCGACAGGGTTTGTAAGCGAGCAGTACTTC
CSASTNPTGFVSEQYF
>-|-|16|TRBJ2-7|TRBV19
TGTGCCAGCAGAACCTTAGCGGACCTTTCCTCCTACGAGCAGTACTTC
CASRTLADLSSYEQYF
>-|-|15|TRBJ1-2|TRBV18
TGTGCCAGCTCACCAAACAGGGAAGCCGGCTATGGCTACACCTTC
CASSPNREAGYGYTF
>TRBD1|-|14|TRBJ1-1|TRBV24-1
TGTGCCACCAGTGATTCGGACAGGGTTTCTGAAGCTTTCTTT
CATSDSDRVSEAFF
>-|-|15|TRBJ2-1|TRBV7-8
TGTGCCAGCAGCTTTTACCGAAGCCCCGCCAATGAGCAGTTCTTC
CASSFYRSPANEQFF
>-|-|16|TRBJ2-2|TRBV11-2
TGTGCCAGCAGCTTACGGCGGGCGCGAAGGACCGGGGAGCTGTTTTTT
CASSLRRARRTGELFF
>-|-|13|TRBJ1-3|TRBV5-4
TGTGCTGCGAGCGGGAGCGATGGAAACACCATATATTTT
CAASGSDGNTIYF
>-|-|15|TRBJ1-1|TRBV5-1
TGCGCCAGCAGCTTGATCGGAGCGCAAGGCACTGAAGCTTTCTTT
CASSLIGAQGTEAFF
>-|-|13|TRBJ1-1|TRBV7-9
TGTGCCAGCAGCCCCCAGGGGTCCACTGAAGCTTTCTTT
CASSPQGSTEAFF
>-|-|15|TRBJ2-1|TRBV25-1
TGTGCCAGCAGTGACAAAGCGGTACCCTACAATGAGCAGTTCTTC
CASSDKAVPYNEQFF
>-|few|17|TRBJ1-6|TRBV28
TGTGCCAGCAGCCGCCTGACACCGAGCTCCTATAATTCACCCCTCCACTTT
CASSRLTPSSYNSPLHF
>-|-|14|TRBJ2-1|TRBV28
TGTGCCAGCAGTTCAGGGATCTCCTACAATGAGCAGTTCTTC
CASSSGISYNEQFF
>-|-|12|TRBJ2-3|TRBV7-3
TGTGCCAGCAGCTCACAACGGGGTACGCAGTATTTT
CASSSQRGTQYF
>TRBD1|-|15|TRBJ1-1|TRBV18
TGTGCCAGCTCACCAAGGGCAGGGGGCGGCTCTGAAGCTTTCTTT
CASSPRAGGGSEAFF
>-|-|14|TRBJ2-1|TRBV28
TGTGCCAGCAGTCAGGGGACCCTCCACAATGAGCAGTTCTTC
CASSQGTLHNEQFF
>TRBD2|-|16|TRBJ2-7|TRBV5-1
TGCGCCAGCAGCTTGGGACTAGCGGAGCCGAACTACGAGCAGTACTTC
CASSLGLAEPNYEQYF
>-|-|14|TRBJ1-3|TRBV2
TGTGCCAGCACCCCAGGTATCTCCGGAAACACCATATATTTT
CASTPGISGNTIYF
>-|once|13|TRBJ2-5|TRBV19
TGTGCCAGTAGTCCAGAGGGTAGAGAGACCCAGTACTTC
CASSPEGRETQYF
>-|-|14|TRBJ1-3|TRBV30
TGTGCCTGGAGTGTATCCAGGGCTGGAAACACCATATATTTT
CAWSVSRAGNTIYF
>TRBD1|-|13|TRBJ2-3|TRBV5-1
TGCGCCAGCAGCTCAGGGACAGCAGATACGCAGTATTTT
CASSSGTADTQYF
>-|-|17|TRBJ1-1|TRBV21-1
TGTGCCAGCAGCAAGGGCGTTGGCGGACAGGGGTACACTGAAGCTTTCTTT
CASSKGVGGQGYTEAFF
>TRBD2|-|17|TRBJ2-1|TRBV4-1
TGCGCCAGCAGCCGTGGGACTAGCGGTAGCTCCTACAATGAGCAGTTCTTC
CASSRGTSGSSYNEQFF
>TRBD1|-|16|TRBJ1-5|TRBV28
TGTGCCAGCAGCCCTCCGGGACAGGGGAAGGGTCAGCCCCAGCATTTT
CASSPPGQGKGQPQHF
>TRBD1|-|18|TRBJ2-5|TRBV19
TGTGCCAGTAGTACCTCCCCAGGGGGACGGTCGTACCAAGAGACCCAGTACTTC
CASSTSPGGRSYQETQYF
>-|few|13|TRBJ2-7|TRBV11-2
TGTGCCAGCAGCTTAAGGACTGAGGGCGGGCAGTACTTC
CASSLRTEGGQYF
>TRBD2|-|15|TRBJ2-1|TRBV5-4
TGTGCCAGCAGCAGCGGGGCTAGCGGGGTGAATGAGCAGTTCTTC
CASSSGASGVNEQFF
>TRBD2|-|16|TRBJ2-3|TRBV4-2
TGTGCCAGCAGCCAAGAGGTAGCGGGGGCCGGTGGTACGCAGTATTTT
CASSQEVAGAGGTQYF
>TRBD1|once|14|TRBJ1-2|TRBV7-9
TGTGCCAGCAGCTCCCGGGACAGGGCTGGGGACTACACCTTC
CASSSRDRAGDYTF
>-|-|16|TRBJ2-7|TRBV5-4
TGTGCCAGCAGCTTGGGGGCTGGGGGCGCGTCCTACGAGCAGTACTTC
CASSLGAGGASYEQYF
>TRBD1|-|12|TRBJ1-5|TRBV28
TGTGCCAGTCGGACAGGGGATCAGCCCCAGCATTTT
CASRTGDQPQHF
>-|-|15|TRBJ2-7|TRBV7-2
TGTGCCAGCAGCTTAGTATACGGACAAAGCTACGAGCAGTACTTC
CASSLVYGQSYEQYF
>TRBD1|-|15|TRBJ2-4|TRBV28
TGTGCCAGCAGTTTACAGGGGGCACCCAAAAACATTCAGTACTTC
CASSLQGAPKNIQYF
>TRBD1|-|14|TRBJ2-5|TRBV19
TGTGCCAGTACCAAGACAGGGCACCAAGAGACCCAGTACTTC
CASTKTGHQETQYF
>-|-|14|TRBJ1-1|TRBV19
TGTGCCAGTAGTACTCGGACGGGAAACACTGAAGCTTTCTTT
CASSTRTGNTEAFF
>TRBD2|-|13|TRBJ2-3|TRBV7-9
TGTGCCACCCTGCTTGCGGGGGCAGATACGCAGTATTTT
CATLLAGADTQYF
>TRBD2|-|14|TRBJ2-7|TRBV28
TGTGCCAGCAGCGATACTAGCGGGAGGACCCTCATACACTTC
CASSDTSGRTLIHF
>-|-|14|TRBJ1-1|TRBV7-9
TGTGCCAGCAGCTCGTCGACAGTGAACACTGAAGCTTTCTTT
CASSSSTVNTEAFF
>TRBD1|-|14|TRBJ2-7|TRBV19
TGTGCCAGTAGTCAACAGGGGGGCCGGTACGAGCAGTACTTC
CASSQQGGRYEQYF
>TRBD2|-|16|TRBJ2-1|TRBV7-2
TGTGCCAGCAGCTTAGTGTGGACTAGCGGGGGGAGTGAGCAGTTCTTC
CASSLVWTSGGSEQFF
>TRBD1|-|14|TRBJ1-2|TRBV3-1/TRBV3-2
TGTGCCAGCAGCCACGGACAGGGCAGCTATGGCTACACCTTC
CASSHGQGSYGYTF